This TCR beta chain was documented in a study of cytomegalovirus exposure and HLA in healthy donors. Study outcomes and limitations: A later analysis reportedly found fewer N-insertions in an Asian-associated ancestry cluster than the roughly 670-donor mean. In most subjects, TCR beta sequences reportedly gave accurate predictions of HLA-A and HLA-B alleles.

Healthy bone marrow donors supplied every sample. PCR employed 60 Vbeta and 13 Jbeta primers. The data were produced by immunoSEQ multiplex PCR, yet TCRdb's version contains in-frame clones alone and is incomplete. Altogether some 140,000 clones are present, roughly 80% being singletons, with the ten largest covering about 3%. Remarks on this clone: Its specificity is unknown.

Germline lookup yields CDR1 SGHVS and CDR2 FQNEAQ. CDR3 length equals 15 residues. V was shortened by 5 bases and J by 3 bases, with 16 bases between the two germline ends. The source material was PBMCs. The V call is TRBV7-8, the J call TRBJ1-1; D is undetermined. The clonotype originates from a female donor in good health and CMV-seronegative. The CDR3 is CASSPGGGIDTEAFF. In DNA form, the CDR3 reads TGTGCCAGCAGCCCTGGAGGAGGGATTGACACTGAAGCTTTCTTT.